Given below is one T cell receptor beta chain in context. Its antigen is undetermined. Because it lacks the conserved phenylalanine or tryptophan at the end, this CDR3 is likely a read error. The DNA is omitted, as the CDR3 cannot be located on it reliably, and the CDR3 follows TCRdb's listing. Bulk tissue was left unsorted, and RNA and DNA were co-extracted from roughly 20-30 mg of it. Patients showed chronic HBV infection and an absence of prior treatment. This sample was included in a study of tumor-infiltrating lymphocytes in primary liver carcinoma. About the research overall: Roughly 3.65 to 8 million productive TCRbeta reads came from each sample, comparable across tissue types.

With around 500 ng total RNA as template and a constant-region primer, TCR beta cDNA was made. The TCR beta library was amplified through three nested multiplex PCR rounds in a modified ARM-PCR procedure. TRBV1-TRBV30 forward primers and a C-beta reverse primer were used in the first two PCR rounds, which each ran for around 11 cycles. One entry per CDR3 protein results from TCRdb running MiXCR on the multiplex PCR reads. The table lists around 25,000 distinct CDR3 sequences, 70% to 80% of them singletons. The CDR3 spans 15 residues, counting both ends. CDR1 is MNHEY and CDR2 is SVGAGI in the germline V gene. Study conclusions and caveats: Only about 7.5-24% of top clones were detected in all five tumor regions.

The TCR sequence derives from a woman aged 30 to 39 with primary liver carcinoma and hepatitis B virus infection. Sample: liver tumor tissue from sampling region 5. The subset is: tumor region T5, tumor centre. This sequence joins TRBV6-5 and TRBJ2-3; TRBD2 is the table's D call, not checked against the DNA. This CDR3 reads CASSPLAVSTDTKYS.